One sample yielded the 29 T cell receptor beta chains listed below, sequenced in a study of T cells after somatic rescue of genetic block. Some clones are missing from TCRdb's copy, which holds only in-frame ones; the method was immunoSEQ multiplex PCR. The sample lists approximately 100,000 clones; 75% to 90% were seen once. Material for sequencing was peripheral blood mononuclear cells (PBMCs). The receptors stem from a woman aged 18-35 years.

This chain joins TRBV9 and TRBJ1-4; D ambiguous. V shed 3 bases and J shed 5 bases, with 14 bases lying between them. CDR1 is SGDLS and CDR2 is YYNGEE in the germline V gene. This CDR3 is built from 15 residues. The CDR3 loop is CASSESGLENEKLFF. CDR3 coding DNA: TGTGCCAGCAGCGAAAGCGGTCTGGAAAATGAAAAACTGTTTTTT.

Only a few counts were recorded for this clone. The rearrangement joins TRBV5-6 to TRBJ1-4, with D tentatively TRBD1 (5 bases). V was pared by 1 base and J by 6 bases, with 22 bases between. Germline V gene sequence: CDR1 SGHDT, CDR2 YYEEEE. This CDR3 has 18 amino acids. In DNA, the CDR3 is TGTGCCAGCAGCTTGACGTCGGTCATTTGGGGACGGGATGAAAAACTGTTTTTT. Its protein product is CASSLTSVIWGRDEKLFF.

The chain combines TRBV7-9 with TRBJ2-6; D ambiguous. The CDR3 has 15 residues. V was trimmed by 1 base and J by 2 bases, leaving 6 bases between them. Germline CDR1 SEHNR, CDR2 FQNEAQ (reference sequence). In DNA, the CDR3 is TGTGCCAGCAGCTTAGGCCGGGCTGGGGCCAACGTCCTGACTTTC. This codes for CASSLGRAGANVLTF.

The rearrangement uses TRBV6-5 and TRBJ2-2; the match to TRBD1 covers 7 bases. The CDR3 spans 15 residues. Germline V gene data show CDR1 as MNHEY and CDR2 as SVGAGI. Trimming took 9 bases from V and 5 from J; bases not matched to a gene: 12. Here the CDR3 reads CASESVRRGTGELFF. DNA of the CDR3: TGTGCCAGTGAGTCGGTGCGCAGGGGGACCGGGGAGCTGTTTTTT.

This clone was detected only once. The rearrangement uses TRBV27 and TRBJ2-6; TRBD1 aligns across 9 bases. This CDR3 region has 19 residues. With 5 bases clipped from V and 2 bases from J, the junction kept 13 bases outside the gene matches. The germline V gene has CDR1 MNHEY and CDR2 SMNVEV (reference sequence). The CDR3 sequence: CASSPPGQGILAGANVLTF. In nucleotides, the CDR3 is TGTGCCAGCAGTCCGCCGGGACAGGGCATCCTCGCTGGGGCCAACGTCCTGACTTTC.

The chain recombines TRBV13 with TRBJ1-3; a weak D match, TRBD1 (6 bases). This CDR3 spans 15 amino acids. Trimming shortened V by 1 base and J by 1 base, and 8 bases separated the two germline ends. CDR1 and CDR2 from the germline V gene are PRHDT and FYEKMQ (reference sequence). CDR3 sequence: CASSLATGSGNTIYF. CDR3 DNA sequence: TGTGCCAGCAGCTTAGCGACAGGATCTGGAAACACCATATATTTT. The full variable domain, completed using reference TRBV13 and TRBJ1-3, is AAGVIQSPRHLIKEKRETATLKCYPIPRHDTVYWYQQGPGQDPQFLISFYEKMQSDKGSIPDRFSAQQFSDYHSELNMSSLELGDSALYFCASSLATGSGNTIYFGEGSWLTVV.

The chain is built from TRBV6-1 and TRBJ1-1; the match to TRBD1 covers 7 bases. The CDR3 is 14 residues long. From germline, CDR1 is MNHNS and CDR2 SASEGT. Trimming removed 6 bases from V and 2 bases from J; junction bases left unmatched: 6. The CDR3 is CASRATGRNTEAFF. The CDR3 DNA sequence: TGTGCCAGCAGGGCGACAGGGCGTAACACTGAAGCTTTCTTT.

This sequence joins TRBV11-2 and TRBJ2-5, with D perhaps TRBD2 (6 bases). V lost 3 bases and J 5 bases, leaving 19 bases between the germline ends. The CDR3 length is 16 residues. Looked up from germline, CDR1 is SGHAT and CDR2 is FQNNGV. The CDR3 region is CASSFWAGTSGETQYF. The CDR3 DNA reads TGTGCCAGCAGCTTCTGGGCCGGGACCAGCGGGGAGACCCAGTACTTC.

The rearrangement uses TRBV4-3 and TRBJ1-4; the D is unclear. The CDR3 length is 17 residues. Germline assignment: CDR1 LGHNA and CDR2 YSLEER. Trimming removed 0 bases at V and 0 bases at J, with 11 bases between. DNA for the CDR3: TGCGCCAGCAGCCAAGATCCCAGGATTGCAACTAATGAAAAACTGTTTTTT. This gives the protein CASSQDPRIATNEKLFF.

The chain links TRBV27 to TRBJ1-4, with D possibly matching TRBD1 (6 bases). V lost 6 bases and J lost 8, with 22 bases in between. Per germline, CDR1 MNHEY and CDR2 SMNVEV (reference sequence). The CDR3 length is 16 residues. The CDR3 nucleotides read TGTGCCAGCAGCCACCGGGAGCCCAGGGGAAACGAAAAACTGTTTTTT. This encodes CASSHREPRGNEKLFF.

DNA of the CDR3: TGTGCCAGCAATCCGGGGGGAACTCAAGAGACCCAGTACTTC. It codes for CASNPGGTQETQYF. J is TRBJ2-5 and V is TRBV2, with TRBD2 matching 7 bases. Germline V gene sequence: CDR1 SNHLY, CDR2 FYNNEI. The trim removed 7 bases at V and 2 bases at J, leaving 7 bases unmatched. The CDR3 has 14 residues.

V and J are TRBV5-6 and TRBJ1-5, with a possible D match to TRBD1 (5 bases). Germline V gene data show CDR1 as SGHDT and CDR2 as YYEEEE. The CDR3 spans 17 residues. The V end was cut by 4 bases, the J end by 1 base, with 18 bases between. The CDR3 DNA follows: TGTGCCAGCAGCCACACTCAGGGCTTGGGAAGCAATCAGCCCCAGCATTTT. Its translation is CASSHTQGLGSNQPQHF.

The CDR3 DNA reads TGTGCCAGCAGCGCCCCGGGACACGGAGGAGCCGAGCAGTACTTC. It translates to CASSAPGHGGAEQYF. The chain recombines TRBV7-2 with TRBJ2-7; D might be TRBD1 (6 bases). This CDR3 has 15 residues. V lost 5 bases to trimming and J lost 6 bases, with 20 bases between them. CDR1 and CDR2 (germline): SGHTA, FQGNSA.

This rearrangement joins TRBV27 to TRBJ1-2, with a tentative D call TRBD1 (6 bases). Germline CDR1 MNHEY, CDR2 SMNVEV (reference sequence). Trimming left V 10 bases short and J 8 bases short, with 20 bases between. This CDR3 is 13 amino acids long. CDR3 protein: CATTGGGARGYTF. The CDR3 bases are TGTGCCACCACGGGAGGGGGGGCGCGGGGCTACACCTTC.

In its sample, this clone was seen a few times. The V gene is TRBV5-1, the J gene TRBJ2-5; the match to TRBD1 covers 8 bases. CDR3 length: 14 residues. Germline V lookup: CDR1 SGHRS, CDR2 YFSETQ. Trimming took 3 bases from V and 3 from J; bases not matched to a gene: 4. CDR3 bases: TGCGCCAGCAGCTCCCCGACAGGGGAAGAGACCCAGTACTTC. This codes for CASSSPTGEETQYF.

This clone appeared once. The J gene is TRBJ2-1, the V gene TRBV6-4; TRBD2 matches at 7 bases. CDR1 MRHNA and CDR2 SNTAGT come from the germline V gene. V lost 2 bases to trimming and J lost 9 bases; unmatched junction nucleotides: 10. This CDR3 has 15 residues. CDR3 region: CASSDVGAGHSEQFF. CDR3 bases: TGTGCCAGCAGTGACGTAGGAGCGGGGCATAGTGAGCAGTTCTTC.

The chain has TRBV7-2 and TRBJ1-3; perhaps TRBD1 as D (5 bases). Looked up from germline, CDR1 is SGHTA and CDR2 is FQGNSA. This CDR3 is 13 amino acids long. V dropped 8 bases and J dropped 0 bases, with 8 bases sitting between them. CDR3: CASGGGSGNTIYF. The CDR3 coding sequence is TGTGCCAGCGGGGGGGGCTCTGGAAACACCATATATTTT.

On this clone itself: Other DNA sequences in this sample translate to the same CDR3. The chain is built from TRBV14 and TRBJ1-1; D might be TRBD1 (5 bases). CDR3 length: 16 residues. The germline V and J ends were trimmed by 2 bases and 4 bases, with 17 bases remaining between them. Germline CDR1 reads SGHDN; CDR2 reads FVKESK. The chain's CDR3 is CASSQHTGTRTTEAFF. The CDR3 DNA reads TGTGCCAGCAGCCAACATACGGGGACCCGGACCACTGAAGCTTTCTTT.

DNA of the CDR3: TGTGCCAGCAGCATACGACAGGGGTCCCTCTCCTACGAGCAGTACTTC. Its translation: CASSIRQGSLSYEQYF. V and J are TRBV7-9 and TRBJ2-7, with TRBD1 identical over 8 bases. Unmatched junction bases numbered 9, after V lost 5 bases and J lost 0 bases. CDR1 SEHNR and CDR2 FQNEAQ come from the germline V gene (reference sequence). The CDR3 loop spans 16 amino acids.

V gene TRBV19 combines with J gene TRBJ2-7, with D possibly called TRBD1 or TRBD2 (6 bases each). The V gene lost 5 bases and the J gene lost 3 bases, with 14 bases spanning the gap. Germline V gives CDR1 LNHDA, CDR2 SQIVND (reference sequence). The CDR3 extends over 14 amino acids. Here the CDR3 DNA reads TGTGCCAGTAGTTTTGGGGGGCAAGGCTACGAGCAGTACTTC. This encodes CASSFGGQGYEQYF.

This clone was picked up one time. The V and J genes are TRBV19 and TRBJ2-5; D is perhaps TRBD2 (5 bases). CDR3 size: 13 residues. The germline V gene has CDR1 LNHDA and CDR2 SQIVND (reference sequence). V was cut by 5 bases and J by 1 base, with 8 bases left in between. The CDR3 sequence is CASSPSGQETQYF. The CDR3 DNA sequence: TGTGCCAGTAGTCCCAGCGGCCAAGAGACCCAGTACTTC.

This clone was observed once. This chain uses TRBV5-1 with TRBJ2-7, with D maybe TRBD1 (6 bases). The CDR3 covers 14 residues. V was clipped by 4 bases and J by 2 bases, with 13 bases between them. CDR1 is SGHRS and CDR2 is YFSETQ in the germline V gene. The CDR3 spells CASSPTTGPYEQYF. DNA for the CDR3: TGCGCCAGCAGCCCTACGACAGGACCCTACGAGCAGTACTTC.

CDR3: CASSLGTGTWGQYF. The CDR3 DNA follows: TGTGCCAGCAGTTTGGGGACAGGGACTTGGGGGCAGTACTTC. This chain uses TRBV28 with TRBJ2-7; 9 nucleotides agree with TRBD1. The CDR3 consists of 14 residues. Trimming took 3 bases from V and 9 from J; bases not matched to a gene: 9. Germline CDR1 reads MDHEN; CDR2 reads SYDVKM.

This sequence joins TRBV19 and TRBJ1-5; TRBD1 is a possible D gene (5 bases). This CDR3 comprises 16 residues. Germline CDR1 LNHDA, CDR2 SQIVND (reference sequence). Trimming shortened V by 3 bases and J by 1 base, and 13 bases separated the two germline ends. Written as DNA, the CDR3 is TGTGCCAGTAGTATCTTCCCTCAGGGAAGCAATCAGCCCCAGCATTTT. Its translation: CASSIFPQGSNQPQHF. Based on the CDR3 plus reference TRBV19 and TRBJ1-5, the full variable domain is DGGITQSPKYLFRKEGQNVTLSCEQNLNHDAMYWYRQDPGQGLRLIYYSQIVNDFQKGDIAEGYSVSREKKESFPLTVTSAQKNPTAFYLCASSIFPQGSNQPQHFGDGTRLSIL.

The rearrangement joins TRBV6-5 to TRBJ1-4, with a possible D match to TRBD1 (5 bases). Germline CDR1 is MNHEY and CDR2 is SVGAGI. Between the trimmed V and J ends, which lost 0 bases and 5 bases, there was a span of 10 bases. This CDR3 has 15 residues. The CDR3 is CASSYSNRRNEKLFF. CDR3 nucleotides: TGTGCCAGCAGTTACTCGAACAGGAGAAATGAAAAACTGTTTTTT.

V is TRBV6-4 and J is TRBJ2-2, with a weak D call TRBD2 (5 bases). The CDR3 loop spans 14 amino acids. V gave up 2 bases and J gave up 1 base, with 5 bases separating them. CDR1 MRHNA and CDR2 SNTAGT come from the germline V gene. CDR3 region: CASSDGLNTGELFF. CDR3 bases: TGTGCCAGCAGTGACGGACTGAACACCGGGGAGCTGTTTTTT.

V and J are TRBV6-1 and TRBJ1-5; the match to TRBD1 covers 9 bases. The CDR3 covers 12 residues. Looked up from germline, CDR1 is MNHNS and CDR2 is SASEGT. The V and J ends lost 6 bases and 12 bases, in that order; junction bases with no gene match: 6. The CDR3 here is CASRGTGNLQHF. The CDR3 DNA is TGTGCCAGCAGAGGGACAGGGAACCTCCAGCATTTT.

This rearrangement joins TRBV28 to TRBJ2-3; D not resolved. The germline V gene encodes CDR1 MDHEN and CDR2 SYDVKM. The V gene lost 2 bases and the J gene lost 3 bases, with 0 bases spanning the gap. This CDR3 contains 11 residues. CDR3 sequence: CASSLTDTQYF. CDR3 in DNA: TGTGCCAGCAGTTTAACAGATACGCAGTATTTT. The variable domain in full, with the rest retrieved from reference TRBV28 and TRBJ2-3, is DVKVTQSSRYLVKRTGEKVFLECVQDMDHENMFWYRQDPGLGLRLIYFSYDVKMKEKGDIPEGYSVSREKKERFSLILESASTNQTSMYLCASSLTDTQYFGPGTRLTVL.

This chain uses TRBV6-1 with TRBJ2-2; 9 nucleotides line up with TRBD2. Losses at the gene ends were 3 bases for V and 3 bases for J; bases not matched to a gene: 2. The CDR3 extends over 15 amino acids. In germline, CDR1 is MNHNS, CDR2 SASEGT. The CDR3 protein is CASSEVAGDTGELFF. The DNA for the CDR3 is TGTGCCAGCAGTGAGGTAGCGGGAGACACCGGGGAGCTGTTTTTT.